These 2 T cell receptor beta chains were sequenced from one sample in a study of blood T cell repertoires in COVID-19. TCRdb's copy holds only in-frame clones and misses some; the assay was immunoSEQ multiplex PCR. Of a few hundred thousand clones in the sample, 87% are singletons; the top ten hold approximately 2%. Sequencing was carried out using peripheral blood. The source of these receptors is a young man with active or convalescent COVID-19.

The chain carries TRBV7-9 and TRBJ1-1; D unclear. V gave up 2 bases and J gave up 0 bases, with 10 bases separating them. The CDR3 totals 15 residues. From germline, CDR1 is SEHNR and CDR2 FQNEAQ (reference sequence). The CDR3 coding sequence is TGTGCCAGCAGCTTATCCGAGGGAATGAACACTGAAGCTTTCTTT. This translates into CASSLSEGMNTEAFF.

This chain joins TRBV27 and TRBJ2-7, with a tentative D call TRBD2 (7 bases). V dropped 6 bases and J dropped 3 bases, with 18 bases sitting between them. CDR1 is MNHEY, CDR2 SMNVEV, per germline (reference sequence). This CDR3 is built from 15 residues. CDR3 in amino acids: CASRSIQGRGYEQYF. The CDR3 nucleotides read TGTGCCAGCAGGTCAATCCAGGGGAGGGGCTACGAGCAGTACTTC.